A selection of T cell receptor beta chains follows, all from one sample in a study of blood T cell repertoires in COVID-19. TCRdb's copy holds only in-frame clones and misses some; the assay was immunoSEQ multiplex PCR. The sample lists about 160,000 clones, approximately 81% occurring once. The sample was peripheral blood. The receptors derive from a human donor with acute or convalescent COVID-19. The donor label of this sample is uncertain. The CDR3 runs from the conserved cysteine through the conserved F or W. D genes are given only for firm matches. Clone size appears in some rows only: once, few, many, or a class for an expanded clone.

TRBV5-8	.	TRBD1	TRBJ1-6	TGTGCCAGCAGCTCGGACCGGGACAGGGTTAATTCACCCCTCCACTTT	CASSSDRDRVNSPLHF
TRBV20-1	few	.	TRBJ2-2	TGCAGTGCTAGTCGGGGGGCCGGCACCGGGGAGCTGTTTTTT	CSASRGAGTGELFF
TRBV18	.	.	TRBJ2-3	TGTGCCAGCTCACCACCTTCCCTCCAGGGCACAGATACGCAGTATTTT	CASSPPSLQGTDTQYF
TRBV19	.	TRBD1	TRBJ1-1	TGTGCCAGTAGTATAAGGACCGACAGGGGAAACACTGAAGCTTTCTTT	CASSIRTDRGNTEAFF
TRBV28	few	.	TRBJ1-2	TGTGCCAGCTCCTCTTTTGTGGAAGTTCTAGAGATTAACTATGGCTACACCTTC	CASSSFVEVLEINYGYTF
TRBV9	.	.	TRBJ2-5	TGTGCCAGCAGCGTAGAGGGGGGGAAAGAGACCCAGTACTTC	CASSVEGGKETQYF
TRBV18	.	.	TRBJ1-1	TGTGCCAGCTCACCCAGGGTGGACACTGAAGCTTTCTTT	CASSPRVDTEAFF
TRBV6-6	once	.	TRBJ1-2	TGTGCCAGCAGCCCTCTAGGCAGGGTGTATGACTATGGCTACACCTTC	CASSPLGRVYDYGYTF
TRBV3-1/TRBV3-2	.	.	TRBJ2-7	TGTGCCAGCAGCCAGGGCAGGAGGCGGAGCTCCTACGAGCAGTACTTC	CASSQGRRRSSYEQYF
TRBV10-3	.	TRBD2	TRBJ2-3	TGTGCCATCAGTGAAATCTCACTAGCGGGGGGCCCTGATACGCAGTATTTT	CAISEISLAGGPDTQYF
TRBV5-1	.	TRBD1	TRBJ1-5	TGCGCCAGCAGCGCGACAGGGTTGGGCAGGGGGCCCCAGCATTTT	CASSATGLGRGPQHF
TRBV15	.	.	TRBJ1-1	TGTGCCACCAGCAGCTCATCCGGGACTCATGCTGAAGCTTTCTTT	CATSSSSGTHAEAFF
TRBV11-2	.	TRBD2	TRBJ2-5	TGTGCCAGCAGCTTAGCAGAGCGGGGCGCGTTGCGAGAGACCCAGTACTTC	CASSLAERGALRETQYF
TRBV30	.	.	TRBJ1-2	TGTGCCTGGAGTGTACGGAGGCTAGTGGAGGATGGCTACACCTTC	CAWSVRRLVEDGYTF